This passage covers 16 T cell receptor beta chains from one sample sequenced in a study of T cell responses to AZD1222 COVID-19 vaccine. Here immunoSEQ multiplex PCR was the method, and the copy in TCRdb shows in-frame clones only, minus some. The sample gives about 85,000 clones, roughly 90% of which show up once; 7% is in the top ten. This specimen was peripheral blood, taken on day 0 of AZD1222 vaccination. The receptors shown here come from an adult in good health.

This chain links TRBV5-5 with TRBJ2-1, with a weak D call TRBD2 (5 bases). Germline-derived CDR1 and CDR2 are SGHKS and YYEKEE (reference sequence). This CDR3 has 11 residues. V was pared by 4 bases and J by 10 bases, with 9 bases between. CDR3 residues: CASSIEREQFF. The CDR3 region has the DNA TGTGCCAGCAGCATCGAGCGGGAGCAGTTCTTC.

J is TRBJ1-4 and V is TRBV28; D unresolved. The CDR3 is 15 amino acids. V dropped 5 bases and J dropped 4 bases, with 14 bases sitting between them. The germline gives CDR1 MDHEN, CDR2 SYDVKM. The CDR3 is CASSRTASSNEKLFF. In nucleotides, the CDR3 is TGTGCCAGCAGTCGGACTGCTAGTAGTAATGAAAAACTGTTTTTT.

The rearrangement links TRBV6-1 to TRBJ2-3, with TRBD2 matching 13 bases. The CDR3 sequence is 15 residues long. Germline V CDR1 and CDR2: MNHNS, SASEGT. J was trimmed by 9 bases and V by 2 bases; bases with no gene match: 5. The CDR3 loop is CASSEPGLAGITQYF. DNA of the CDR3: TGTGCCAGCAGTGAACCGGGACTAGCGGGGATAACGCAGTATTTT.

The genes are TRBV28 and TRBJ2-7; a weak D match, TRBD1 (6 bases). Germline CDR1 and CDR2: MDHEN and SYDVKM. V gave up 4 bases and J gave up 7 bases, with 14 bases separating them. CDR3 length: 13 residues. In nucleotides, the CDR3 is TGTGCCAGCAGTTCTAACGCAGGGGAAGAGCAGTACTTC. It translates to CASSSNAGEEQYF.

The chain employs TRBV15 and TRBJ1-1, with D tentatively TRBD1 (6 bases). V dropped 1 base and J dropped 4 bases, with 13 bases sitting between them. The germline gives CDR1 LNHNV, CDR2 YYDKDF (reference sequence). The CDR3 has 15 residues. Here the CDR3 reads CATSRVIQGTTEAFF. CDR3 DNA: TGTGCCACCAGCAGAGTTATACAGGGAACCACTGAAGCTTTCTTT.

The CDR3 reads CASRVDVATGELFF. DNA for the CDR3: TGTGCCAGCAGAGTGGACGTAGCCACCGGGGAGCTGTTTTTT. The rearrangement links TRBV9 to TRBJ2-2; no reliable D call. Germline loops: CDR1 SGDLS, CDR2 YYNGEE. This CDR3 contains 14 residues. Trimming left V 5 bases short and J 4 bases short, with 12 bases between. The full variable domain, with the rest looked up from reference TRBV9 and TRBJ2-2, is DSGVTQTPKHLITATGQRVTLRCSPRSGDLSVYWYQQSLDQGLQFLIQYYNGEERAKGNILERFSAQQFPDLHSELNLSSLELGDSALYFCASRVDVATGELFFGEGSRLTVL.

J is TRBJ1-1 and V is TRBV14; no clear D. The V gene's germline CDR1 is SGHDN and CDR2 FVKESK. Trimming removed 2 bases at V and 1 base at J, with 5 bases between. The CDR3 length is 13 residues. The CDR3 loop is CASSQFGNTEAFF. The CDR3 bases are TGTGCCAGCAGCCAATTTGGGAACACTGAAGCTTTCTTT.

The chain joins TRBV9 to TRBJ2-7, with D uncertain. The germline V gene encodes CDR1 SGDLS and CDR2 YYNGEE. The CDR3 is 15 residues long. V dropped 4 bases and J dropped 4 bases, with 18 bases sitting between them. The CDR3 DNA reads TGTGCCAGCAGCTTTCCGGGTGTAGGGCCATACGAGCAGTACTTC. Translated: CASSFPGVGPYEQYF. Together with reference TRBV9 and TRBJ2-7, the CDR3 gives the full variable domain: DSGVTQTPKHLITATGQRVTLRCSPRSGDLSVYWYQQSLDQGLQFLIQYYNGEERAKGNILERFSAQQFPDLHSELNLSSLELGDSALYFCASSFPGVGPYEQYFGPGTRLTVT.

The count of this clone is one. The rearrangement joins TRBV15 to TRBJ2-6; D uncertain. CDR1 LNHNV and CDR2 YYDKDF come from the germline V gene (reference sequence). Trimming left V 1 base short and J 0 bases short, with 13 bases between. This CDR3 has 18 amino acids. For the CDR3, the DNA is TGTGCCACCAGCAGAGCAGGCAGATTAATCTCTGGGGCCAACGTCCTGACTTTC. Translation: CATSRAGRLISGANVLTF.

This chain joins TRBV5-1 and TRBJ2-3; 7 bases match TRBD2. This CDR3 is built from 18 residues. Germline V lookup: CDR1 SGHRS, CDR2 YFSETQ. The V gene end was trimmed by 4 bases and the J gene end by 2 bases; junction bases not matched to a gene: 16. The CDR3 region is CASSPRLASPSYTDTQYF. Here the CDR3 DNA reads TGCGCCAGCAGCCCCCGACTAGCATCGCCATCTTACACAGATACGCAGTATTTT. Complete variable domain (other parts from reference TRBV5-1 and TRBJ2-3): KAGVTQTPRYLIKTRGQQVTLSCSPISGHRSVSWYQQTPGQGLQFLFEYFSETQRNKGNFPGRFSGRQFSNSRSEMNVSTLELGDSALYLCASSPRLASPSYTDTQYFGPGTRLTVL.

This rearrangement joins TRBV11-2 to TRBJ1-6; a weak D match, TRBD1 (6 bases). Per the germline V gene, CDR1 is SGHAT and CDR2 is FQNNGV. The CDR3 sequence is 16 residues long. V lost 5 bases and J 4 bases, leaving 15 bases between the germline ends. CDR3 coding DNA: TGTGCCAGCAGCGGGGGCAGCATGATTTATAATTCACCCCTCCACTTT. Translated, it gives CASSGGSMIYNSPLHF.

The gene calls are TRBV27 and TRBJ1-3; D gene ambiguous. The CDR3 loop spans 14 amino acids. CDR1 is MNHEY, CDR2 SMNVEV, per germline (reference sequence). V lost 5 bases and J 0 bases, leaving 8 bases between the germline ends. DNA for the CDR3: TGTGCCAGCAGTGGCATAAGCTCTGGAAACACCATATATTTT. Translation: CASSGISSGNTIYF.

This chain links TRBV7-3 with TRBJ1-6, with D possibly matching TRBD1 (6 bases). Trimming removed 2 bases from V and 8 bases from J, with 10 bases in between. The germline CDR1 and CDR2 sequences are SGHTA and FQGTGA. This CDR3 spans 14 amino acids. The CDR3 loop is CASSLGGGDSPLHF. CDR3 coding DNA: TGTGCCAGCAGCTTAGGAGGGGGAGATTCACCCCTCCACTTT.

The chain recombines TRBV28 with TRBJ1-4, with D possibly matching TRBD1 (6 bases). The CDR3 covers 15 residues. Germline V gene lookup returns CDR1 MDHEN and CDR2 SYDVKM. V was pared by 6 bases and J by 3 bases, with 14 bases between. CDR3 sequence reads: CASRVTGPANEKLFF. The CDR3 DNA reads TGTGCCAGCAGGGTCACAGGGCCGGCTAATGAAAAACTGTTTTTT.

The DNA of the CDR3 is TGTGCCAGCACGAGACCCGGCGGGAACACCATATATTTT. Amino acids: CASTRPGGNTIYF. The chain employs TRBV12-3 or TRBV12-4 and TRBJ1-3; unclear D gene. V lost 7 bases to trimming and J lost 7 bases, with 14 bases between them. This CDR3 has 13 amino acids.

The chain recombines TRBV20-1 with TRBJ1-1, with D unresolved. There are 11 residues in the CDR3. The V gene lost 0 bases and the J gene lost 10 bases, with 9 bases spanning the gap. Germline lookup yields CDR1 DFQATT and CDR2 SNEGSKA (reference sequence). Written as DNA, the CDR3 is TGCAGTGCTAGAGATGTCCCAATAGCTTTCTTT. It translates to CSARDVPIAFF.